Each of the 21 T cell receptor beta chains below was sequenced from the same sample in a study of cytomegalovirus exposure and HLA in healthy donors. The primer mix had 60 Vbeta and 13 Jbeta primers. Repertoires were generated with immunoSEQ multiplex PCR, while TCRdb's copy carries only in-frame clones and drops some. The data contain about 280,000 clones, 85% to 90% of them singletons. The sample taken for sequencing was PBMCs. Receptors were obtained from a woman younger than 35 in good health and CMV-seronegative.

The chain links TRBV19 to TRBJ1-5; D might be TRBD1 (5 bases). The CDR3 contains 15 residues. V was clipped by 6 bases and J by 0 bases, with 12 bases between them. CDR1 is LNHDA and CDR2 is SQIVND in the germline V gene (reference sequence). The CDR3 sequence: CASRRGQGSNQPQHF. In DNA form, the CDR3 reads TGTGCCAGTAGACGTGGGCAGGGTAGCAATCAGCCCCAGCATTTT.

The chain carries TRBV7-9 and TRBJ1-5, with D tentatively TRBD1 (6 bases). The CDR3 extends over 16 amino acids. The V end was cut by 5 bases, the J end by 4 bases, with 18 bases between. CDR1 SEHNR and CDR2 FQNEAQ come from the germline V gene (reference sequence). The CDR3 here is CASSPITGFGNQPQHF. CDR3 coding DNA: TGTGCCAGCAGCCCGATAACAGGGTTTGGGAATCAGCCCCAGCATTTT.

The chain is built from TRBV2 and TRBJ2-7; 7 bases line up with TRBD1. Germline CDR1 reads SNHLY; CDR2 reads FYNNEI. J gave up 5 bases and V 9 bases, and 13 bases lay outside the gene matches. CDR3 length: 14 residues. CDR3 DNA: TGTGCCAGTGACAGGACAGGTTGGGGCAACGAGCAGTACTTC. This translates into CASDRTGWGNEQYF.

V gene TRBV6-5 combines with J gene TRBJ1-4; weak D call: TRBD1 (5 bases). Trimming pared 6 bases from V and 11 bases from J, leaving 13 bases between. Germline CDR1 is MNHEY and CDR2 is SVGAGI. The CDR3 is 12 amino acids. CDR3 DNA: TGTGCCAGCAGCCTAAAAGCAGGGAAACTGTTTTTT. It specifies CASSLKAGKLFF.

The chain employs TRBV5-6 and TRBJ2-3; unclear D gene. Germline assignment: CDR1 SGHDT and CDR2 YYEEEE. CDR3 size: 12 residues. Deletions cut 0 bases from V and 4 bases from J, with 3 bases between. The CDR3 DNA is TGTGCCAGCAGCTTGGGAGCAGATACGCAGTATTTT. Translated, it gives CASSLGADTQYF. Combining the CDR3 with reference TRBV5-6 and TRBJ2-3 gives the whole variable domain DAGVTQSPTHLIKTRGQQVTLRCSPKSGHDTVSWYQQALGQGPQFIFQYYEEEERQRGNFPDRFSGHQFPNYSSELNVNALLLGDSALYLCASSLGADTQYFGPGTRLTVL.

The V call is TRBV14, the J call TRBJ1-1, with D tentatively TRBD1 (5 bases). Germline CDR1 reads SGHDN; CDR2 reads FVKESK. CDR3 length equals 13 residues. V lost 4 bases, J lost 7 bases, and 13 bases lay in between. The chain's CDR3 is CASSPSGEREAFF. The DNA for the CDR3 is TGTGCCAGCAGCCCCTCGGGGGAACGTGAAGCTTTCTTT.

This sequence joins TRBV15 and TRBJ2-5, with D possibly matching TRBD2 (7 bases). Trimming pared 3 bases from V and 1 base from J, leaving 21 bases between. The CDR3 has 18 residues. Germline lookup yields CDR1 LNHNV and CDR2 YYDKDF (reference sequence). CDR3 nucleotides: TGTGCCACCAGCAGGAAGAAGGGGAGGGGGGACGGCCAAGAGACCCAGTACTTC. Translating it yields CATSRKKGRGDGQETQYF.

V is TRBV2 and J is TRBJ1-1; 9 bases match TRBD1. With 4 bases clipped from V and 4 bases from J, the junction kept 4 bases outside the gene matches. The length of the CDR3 is 14 residues. CDR1 and CDR2 (germline): SNHLY, FYNNEI. The CDR3 bases are TGTGCCAGCAGTGTCGGGACAGGGCTCACTGAAGCTTTCTTT. It encodes CASSVGTGLTEAFF. The entire variable domain, with the rest obtained from reference TRBV2 and TRBJ1-1, is as follows: EPEVTQTPSHQVTQMGQEVILRCVPISNHLYFYWYRQILGQKVEFLVSFYNNEISEKSEIFDDQFSVERPDGSNFTLKIRSTKLEDSAMYFCASSVGTGLTEAFFGQGTRLTVV.

CDR3 sequence (DNA): TGCGCCAGCAGCCCTTGGGAAGCGGGCGAGCAGTACTTC. Translating gives CASSPWEAGEQYF. The chain uses TRBV5-1 and TRBJ2-7; possibly TRBD2 for D (6 bases). Germline V gene sequence: CDR1 SGHRS, CDR2 YFSETQ. This CDR3 comprises 13 residues. Trimming shortened V by 4 bases and J by 6 bases, and 14 bases separated the two germline ends.

This chain uses TRBV27 with TRBJ2-6, with 8 positions matching TRBD1. The germline V gene has CDR1 MNHEY and CDR2 SMNVEV (reference sequence). J gave up 2 bases and V 5 bases, and 14 bases lay outside the gene matches. The CDR3 totals 19 residues. DNA for the CDR3: TGTGCCAGCAGTCTCGGACAGGGCTGGGGGGTTCCTGGGGCCAACGTCCTGACTTTC. This translates into CASSLGQGWGVPGANVLTF.

This chain uses TRBV11-2 with TRBJ2-3, with 9 bases matching TRBD2. Germline V gene sequence: CDR1 SGHAT, CDR2 FQNNGV. The length of the CDR3 is 18 residues. The junction had 12 bases not matched to a gene; V was cut back by 4 bases and J by 1 base. The CDR3 DNA follows: TGTGCCAGCAGCTCTCACCCGGGACTAGCTGACCGCACAGATACGCAGTATTTT. This translates into CASSSHPGLADRTDTQYF. The whole variable domain, remainder taken from reference TRBV11-2 and TRBJ2-3, is EAGVAQSPRYKIIEKRQSVAFWCNPISGHATLYWYQQILGQGPKLLIQFQNNGVVDDSQLPKDRFSAERLKGVDSTLKIQPAKLEDSAVYLCASSSHPGLADRTDTQYFGPGTRLTVL.

The chain is built from TRBV5-4 and TRBJ2-1, with 10 bases that match TRBD1. The length of the CDR3 is 17 residues. Unmatched junction bases numbered 7, after V lost 0 bases and J lost 4 bases. CDR1 and CDR2 from the germline V gene are SGHNT and YYREEE (reference sequence). CDR3 sequence (DNA): TGTGCCAGCAGCTTGGCTGGGACAGGGGCTAGATACAATGAGCAGTTCTTC. Its translation: CASSLAGTGARYNEQFF.

The rearrangement links TRBV5-1 to TRBJ2-5; 7 nucleotides line up with TRBD1. The CDR3 is 13 residues long. Germline V gene data show CDR1 as SGHRS and CDR2 as YFSETQ. V trimming: 3 bases; J trimming: 9 bases; junction bases outside the gene matches: 8. CDR3: CASSWGTVDPQYF. In nucleotides, the CDR3 is TGCGCCAGCAGCTGGGGGACAGTAGATCCCCAGTACTTC. The full variable domain, with the rest looked up from reference TRBV5-1 and TRBJ2-5, is KAGVTQTPRYLIKTRGQQVTLSCSPISGHRSVSWYQQTPGQGLQFLFEYFSETQRNKGNFPGRFSGRQFSNSRSEMNVSTLELGDSALYLCASSWGTVDPQYFGPGTRLLVL.

The CDR3 nucleotides are TGTGCCTGGAGTTTGGGGGCGCATGCAGATACGCAGTATTTT. Translated, it gives CAWSLGAHADTQYF. V gene TRBV30 combines with J gene TRBJ2-3; the D gene is possibly TRBD1 (6 bases). This CDR3 region has 14 residues. Germline values: CDR1 GTSNPN, CDR2 SVGIG (reference sequence). The V end was cut by 2 bases, the J end by 4 bases, with 13 bases between.

The rearrangement uses TRBV25-1 and TRBJ1-4, with D unresolved. V was shortened by 6 bases and J by 8 bases, with 7 bases between the two germline ends. The germline gives CDR1 MGHDK, CDR2 SYGVNS. The CDR3 contains 11 residues. CDR3 sequence: CASRSAEKLFF. The CDR3 DNA reads TGTGCCAGCAGGTCAGCGGAAAAACTGTTTTTT.

This clone occurred once. This chain uses TRBV5-8 with TRBJ1-1; TRBD1 might be the D (6 bases). Germline V gene data show CDR1 as SGHTS and CDR2 as YDEGEE. Trimming cost V 2 bases and J 1 base, with 24 bases left between them. The CDR3 consists of 19 residues. The CDR3 protein is CASSFRRRGSRVTNTEAFF. Written as DNA, the CDR3 is TGTGCCAGCAGCTTCCGGCGCAGGGGAAGTAGGGTTACGAACACTGAAGCTTTCTTT. Based on the CDR3 plus reference TRBV5-8 and TRBJ1-1, the full variable domain is EAGVTQSPTHLIKTRGQQATLRCSPISGHTSVYWYQQALGLGLQFLLWYDEGEERNRGNFPPRFSGRQFPNYSSELNVNALELEDSALYLCASSFRRRGSRVTNTEAFFGQGTRLTVV.

The chain uses TRBV11-2 and TRBJ1-2; no clear D. Germline V gene lookup returns CDR1 SGHAT and CDR2 FQNNGV. The CDR3 contains 12 residues. Deletions cut 5 bases from V and 3 bases from J, with 7 bases between. CDR3 nucleotides: TGTGCCAGCAGCCGTGACTACTATGGCTACACCTTC. Amino acid sequence: CASSRDYYGYTF.

The chain has TRBV6-1 and TRBJ1-2, with 9 bases aligning to TRBD1. Looked up from germline, CDR1 is MNHNS and CDR2 is SASEGT. The V segment lost 6 bases and the J segment 4 bases; nucleotides outside the gene matches: 9. CDR3 length: 15 residues. CDR3 sequence: CASRAGKGQGYGYTF. CDR3 in DNA: TGTGCCAGCAGAGCGGGGAAGGGACAGGGCTATGGCTACACCTTC.

The chain couples TRBV9 to TRBJ2-7; D unclear. The CDR3 loop spans 13 amino acids. Germline V gene sequence: CDR1 SGDLS, CDR2 YYNGEE. V dropped 3 bases and J dropped 3 bases, with 10 bases sitting between them. The CDR3, as DNA: TGTGCCAGCAGCGCCGGCGGCTTCTACGAGCAGTACTTC. Translated: CASSAGGFYEQYF.

V and J are TRBV9 and TRBJ1-2, with unresolved D. The CDR3 sequence is 16 residues long. Germline V gene sequence: CDR1 SGDLS, CDR2 YYNGEE. Deletions cut 4 bases from V and 9 bases from J, with 25 bases between. The CDR3 spells CASSQGLTLRYSSYTF. In nucleotides, the CDR3 is TGTGCCAGCAGCCAAGGACTGACTCTCCGGTATAGTAGCTACACCTTC.

The table lists this clone with a count of one. The V call is TRBV9, the J call TRBJ1-2; 8 bases agree with TRBD1. With 4 bases clipped from V and 5 bases from J, the junction kept 13 bases outside the gene matches. In germline, CDR1 is SGDLS, CDR2 YYNGEE. The CDR3 extends over 16 amino acids. CDR3 in amino acids: CASSPTPDRDVYGYTF. CDR3 nucleotides: TGTGCCAGCAGCCCGACACCGGACAGGGATGTATATGGCTACACCTTC.